This T cell receptor (beta chain) was documented in a study of blood T cell repertoires in COVID-19. CDR1 SSHAT and CDR2 FNYEAQ come from the germline V gene (reference sequence). The CDR3 has 15 residues. Methods used by the authors: Estimated nucleated cell counts came from reference gene primer amplification. Sequenced by immunoSEQ multiplex PCR; TCRdb stores in-frame clones only, minus some. The V and J calls and the clone size are those of that table, but D and trimming were determined from the DNA. The sample lists about 98,000 clones; roughly 82% were seen once. This clone was detected once. Germline and junction disagree at one end, which may indicate a read error.

The sequence was obtained from a man in his 70s with active or convalescent COVID-19. The chain is built from TRBV7-7 and TRBJ2-2, with D perhaps matching TRBD2 (6 bases). The sequencing sample was made of peripheral blood. DNA for the CDR3: TGTGCTAGCAGCTTAGGACTGGCGGGGAGCGGGGAGCTGTTTTTT. It yields the protein CASSLGLAGSGELFF.